This T cell receptor beta chain derives from a study of T cell responses to AZD1222 COVID-19 vaccine (dated by TCRdb to about 2021). About the investigation overall: AZD1222 recipients with second doses at about 4 weeks or about 12 weeks were pooled, because spike-specific TCR depth and breadth did not differ between schedules. TCR sequencing covered some 240 trial participants: 207 given two doses of AZD1222 and 26 given two doses of MenACWY control vaccine. Trial participants were enrolled into age subgroups of 18-55, 56-69 and 70-plus years, which contained 148, 28 and 57 TCR-sequenced participants, respectively.

The CDR3 runs 15 residues from the cysteine to the phenylalanine. Only CDR3 DNA is held: 45 bases, read in frame from base 1. From the germline V gene (reference sequence), CDR1 is LNHDA and CDR2 is SQIVND. V has 5 bases trimmed and J has 2 bases trimmed; junction bases matching no gene number 9. With respect to this clone: The target of this receptor is not known. Within one base of it there is no much larger clone, and no base qualities were kept.

Summary of the overall study and its limitations: Because no day 14 peak-response samples were available, the repertoires could be characterized only after the peak T cell response. The whole spike protein was spanned by vaccine-associated CD4 TCRs, and dominant responses were seen in regions 160-218 and 743-854. The 56-69-year group was small, and its depth increase did not reach significance, likely because of low power. Only five to seven AZD1222 recipients were SARS-CoV-2 seropositive at baseline, limiting conclusions about previously exposed vaccinees. After two AZD1222 doses, spike-specific TCR breadth and depth were significantly higher than at day 0 and than in MenACWY recipients. Participants were mostly white British and included more females than males, and it was suggested by the authors that clonal diversity may have been underestimated. Nearly half of unique spike-specific TCRs reportedly recognized epitopes outside regions mutated in the B.1.351 and B.1.1.7 variants.

The CDR3 regions of human TCRbeta chains were subjected to immunosequencing. The original pipeline was this. Repertoire TCRs were checked for matches against a reference library of SARS-CoV-2-specific TCRs that had been generated using the MIRA antigen-specificity platform. Breadth meant the fraction of unique TCRs that were SARS-CoV-2-associated, whereas depth meant the fraction of total T cells that were SARS-CoV-2-associated. Using the MIRA data, each spike-specific TCR was assigned both to the spike region to which the TCR was reactive and to a CD4 or CD8 class. Log10-transformed breadth and depth values were compared by one-way ANOVA with Sidak's multiple comparisons tests. The table comes from immuneACCESS by way of TCRdb, which keeps in-frame sequences with V and J called. Part of the clones is missing from these tables; in studies checked, under half for an unresolved V gene and the rest for unknown reasons. V, J and clone size are taken as reported in that table, and D and trimming were inferred from the DNA itself. Present in this sample are about 120,000 clones, roughly nine tenths of which were seen just once. The ten largest clones take up under 5.5% of the sample.

Sample time point, as interpreted from the label and publication: baseline before first vaccination. Samples from vaccinated people were obtained from the UK trials COV001 and COV002, which included a single-blind randomized controlled phase 2/3 trial of AZD1222 (ChAdOx1 nCoV-19) in healthy adults. Trial participant PBMC samples were collected at day 0 and day 28 after the second dose for TCRbeta chain sequencing. Material: peripheral blood, obtained on day 0 of AZD1222 vaccination. Recombination linked TRBV19 to TRBJ2-7; 7 middle bases align to TRBD1. The TCR sequence derives from an adult in good health. The DNA sequence reads TGTGCCAGTAGTCCCAGGGGGAGAGAGACCTACGAGCAGTACTTC. The resulting protein is CASSPRGRETYEQYF.